Listed here are 3 T cell receptor beta chains from one sample, sequenced in a study of T cell repertoires in cytomegalovirus infection. TCRdb reprocessed the reads via MiXCR and lists one record per CDR3 protein. This sample has 680,000 or so distinct CDR3 sequences; 30% to 40% occur once, and the top ten carry 18%. Their antigens are not known. The specimen comprised cultured PBMCs, sampled from culture after CMV antigen stimulation. All receptors derive from a human donor in good health (CMV status not recorded). Some clones in this sample may be carry-over from other donors' samples.

This clonotype was counted between two and nine times. The chain is built from TRBV4-2 and TRBJ2-3; tentatively, D is TRBD1 or TRBD2 (6 bases each). The germline V and J ends were trimmed by 0 bases and 4 bases, with 26 bases remaining between them. This CDR3 has 20 residues. From germline, CDR1 is LGHNA and CDR2 YNFKEQ. The CDR3 region is CASSQEGTQHSTGVPDTQYF. The CDR3 coding sequence is TGTGCCAGCAGCCAAGAAGGGACACAACATTCTACGGGGGTCCCAGATACGCAGTATTTT.

The chain is built from TRBV2 and TRBJ2-3; TRBD2 might be the D (6 bases). The CDR3 extends over 14 amino acids. V was clipped by 10 bases and J by 14 bases, with 28 bases between them. CDR1 is SNHLY, CDR2 FYNNEI, per germline. CDR3 bases: TGTGCCACCACCCTAGCGACAGCCCGCTCGCGCCCGTATTTT. It is translated as CATTLATARSRPYF.

This clonotype was seen more than once but under ten times. The chain is built from TRBV7-2 and TRBJ1-4; D is possibly TRBD1 (5 bases). Germline V lookup: CDR1 SGHTA, CDR2 FQGNSA. The V and J ends lost 2 bases and 5 bases respectively, with 12 bases between them. The CDR3 length is 15 residues. The CDR3: CASSLFKGPNEKLFF. The CDR3 nucleotides read TGTGCCAGCAGCTTATTTAAGGGGCCAAATGAAAAACTGTTTTTT.